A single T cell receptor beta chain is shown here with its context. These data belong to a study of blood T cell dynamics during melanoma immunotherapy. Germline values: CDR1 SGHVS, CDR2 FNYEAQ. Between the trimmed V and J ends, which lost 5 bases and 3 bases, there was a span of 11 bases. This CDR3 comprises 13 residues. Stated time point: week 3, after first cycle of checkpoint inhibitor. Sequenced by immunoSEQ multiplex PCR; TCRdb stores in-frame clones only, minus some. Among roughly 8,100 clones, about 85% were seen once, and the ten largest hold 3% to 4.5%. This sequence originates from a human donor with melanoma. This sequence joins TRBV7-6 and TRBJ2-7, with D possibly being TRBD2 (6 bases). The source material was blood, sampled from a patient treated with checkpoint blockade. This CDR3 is CASSAGPNYEQYF. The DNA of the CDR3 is TGTGCCAGCAGCGCGGGACCTAACTACGAGCAGTACTTC.